This T cell receptor beta chain was profiled in a study of T cells in localized non-small cell lung cancer. Findings and limits, study-wide: Among blood samples, higher T cell density accompanied longer overall survival. Sequence data derive from only one tumor region, so heterogeneity remains possible.

This CDR3 spans 14 amino acids. V lost 5 bases, J lost 8 bases, and 8 bases stayed unmatched. Germline values: CDR1 SGHAT, CDR2 FQDESV (reference sequence). Repertoires were generated with immunoSEQ multiplex PCR, while TCRdb's copy carries only in-frame clones and drops some. The data contain 31,000 or so clones, approximately 86% of them singletons. Worth noting for this clone: Its target is unknown.

The receptor was isolated from a woman between 40 and 69 years old with stage III lung adenocarcinoma. The sample here was peripheral blood mononuclear cells, taken before any cancer treatment. The chain is built from TRBV11-1 and TRBJ2-1, with 8 bases that match TRBD1. The CDR3 sequence: CASSHDRGDYEQFF. The CDR3 nucleotides are TGTGCCAGCAGCCATGACAGGGGAGATTATGAGCAGTTCTTC.